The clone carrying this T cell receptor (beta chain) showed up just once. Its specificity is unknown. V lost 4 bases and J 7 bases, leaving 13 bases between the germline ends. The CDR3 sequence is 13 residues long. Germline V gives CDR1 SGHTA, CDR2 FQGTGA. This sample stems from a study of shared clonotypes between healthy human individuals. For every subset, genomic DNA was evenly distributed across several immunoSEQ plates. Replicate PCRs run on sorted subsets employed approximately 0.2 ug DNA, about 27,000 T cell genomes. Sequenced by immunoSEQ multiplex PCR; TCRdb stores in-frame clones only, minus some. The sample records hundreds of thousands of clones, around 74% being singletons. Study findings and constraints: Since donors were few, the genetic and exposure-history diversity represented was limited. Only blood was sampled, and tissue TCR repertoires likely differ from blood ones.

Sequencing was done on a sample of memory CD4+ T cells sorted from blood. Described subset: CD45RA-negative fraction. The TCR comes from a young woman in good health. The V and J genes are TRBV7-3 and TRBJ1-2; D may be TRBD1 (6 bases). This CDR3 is CASSSGGTGGYTF. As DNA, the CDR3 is TGTGCCAGCAGCTCCGGGGGCACAGGTGGCTACACCTTC.